This T cell receptor beta chain appears in the sequencing data of a study of shared clonotypes between healthy human individuals (dated by TCRdb to the early 2020s). In the study overall: The cohort comprised a couple of women and a few men aged 18 to 49 years. To estimate repertoire size and how much clonotypes are shared between individuals, the study performed deep sequencing of blood TCR repertoires from about 5 healthy adults. Per donor, three plates each were used for CD4 naive and CD4 memory, two for CD8 naive, and one for CD8 memory. Per donor, leukapheresis produced somewhere between about 0.9 and 9.5 billion PBMCs. Different laboratories and diverse techniques were used to prepare libraries and sequence TCR repertoires, to increase sequencing depth and limit assay-specific biases. Beyond this particular receptor, the publication reports: Based on pairwise subsampling, the degree of clonotype sharing among donors was expected to be affected by sequencing depth. The small number of donors limited the genetic and exposure-history diversity represented. Across a handful of donors, approximately 5% of naive CD4, more than 3% of naive CD8, around 2.5% of memory CD4, and about 0.4% of memory CD8 clonotypes were shared. Rarefaction of sorted-subset datasets indicated incomplete sequencing despite the large sequencing depth. Sampling was restricted to blood, and TCR repertoires in tissue are likely to differ from TCR repertoires in blood. Naive subsets generally had larger estimated clonotype richness than memory subsets did. Clonotypes shared by all four sorted-subset donors showed higher generation probabilities than non-shared clonotypes.

Donors were healthy HIV-negative adults with no recently reported acute infections or vaccinations. All donors were Caucasian adults living in Nashville, Tennessee, USA. CD4+ T cells were enriched by magnetic negative selection, after which naive cells were positively selected on CD45RA and the negative fraction was taken as the memory subset. Blood was obtained by leukapheresis, after which PBMCs were separated by Ficoll-Histopaque density gradient centrifugation and cryopreserved in liquid nitrogen vapor phase. Analytical flow cytometry was used to check the purity and quantity of every magnetically sorted T cell population. From each sorted fraction, genomic DNA was isolated and quantified by UV absorbance on a Nanodrop 2000c. TCR CDR3 regions were amplified from genomic DNA by multiplex PCR using the deep immunoSEQ assay. For each cell subset, the extracted genomic DNA was distributed evenly across all wells of several immunoSEQ 96-well plates, and each plate served as one replicate. For sorted subsets, approximately 190 ng genomic DNA, equal to 30,000 to 35,000 T cell genomes, was loaded into each replicate PCR. Purified libraries were measured with a Qubit 3.0 fluorometer, size-checked on a Bioanalyzer 2100, and measured again with the KAPA Library Quantification kit. A separate single-read 150-cycle Illumina NextSeq 550 flow cell was used to sequence each immunoSEQ 96-well plate. As for how the authors treated the data: The immunoSEQ output contained only junctional sequences without quality scores, so filtering could not match that applied to full-length reads. Sequences were annotated with PyIR, a Python wrapper for IgBLAST v1.9, using IMGT germline references to assign V/J genes and CDR3. Reads with weak V/J assignments (E-value above 1e-6), missing CDR3, stop codons, out-of-frame junctions, or ambiguous translated residues were removed. V3J clonotypes were defined as sequences sharing the same inferred V gene, J gene, and CDR3 amino acid sequence. Percentage overlap between repertoires was calculated by dividing the number of shared unique clonotypes by the size of the smaller repertoire. Three approaches were used to assess repertoire richness: RTK rarefaction, the Chao1 estimator, and Recon v2.1 estimates of unobserved clonotypes. Generation probabilities for all TCRbeta clonotypes obtained by the gDNA method from several donors were computed using OLGA. TCRdb re-hosts the immuneACCESS table, in-frame sequences only. Its copies lack some clones; in the studies checked, an unresolved V gene accounts for under half of them, and the cause for the rest is not known. V and J calls and clone size follow that table, whereas D and trimming were derived from the DNA. Across this sample there are some 2,500,000 clones, with 80% to 95% seen only once. In total, the top ten clones hold around 0.4% of the sample.

In regard to this clone: It lacks a known antigen. Relative to the germline gene, one junction end is altered; a read error may explain this.

The CDR3 runs 12 amino acids, cysteine and phenylalanine included. The only DNA kept is the CDR3, 36 bases in frame from the first base. CDR1 and CDR2, per the germline V gene, are SGHTA and FQGNSA. The clonotype originates from a man between 18 and 29 years old in good health. Some clones in this sample may be carry-over from other donors' samples. Material for sequencing was naive CD4+ T cells from PBMCs. The cell subset or site label of this sample denotes: CD45RA+ positively selected. The rearranged chain carries TRBV7-2 and TRBJ2-1; TRBD2 aligns with 10 central bases. The DNA reads TGTGCCAGCAGCCGAGAGCGGGAGGGCCTTGTCTTC. This translates into CASSREREGLVF.